The 30 T cell receptor beta chains presented below share a single source sample, sequenced in a study of T cell responses to AZD1222 COVID-19 vaccine. Clones were read by immunoSEQ multiplex PCR, and TCRdb kept only the in-frame ones, dropping some. The data contain 100,000 to 150,000 clones, roughly 91% of them singletons. Sequenced here: peripheral blood, sampled on day 0 of MenACWY control vaccination. Receptor source: an adult in good health.

DNA of the CDR3: TGTGCCAGCAGCTTAGGCGTCGGGCAGGGAGTCACACCCCTCCACTTT. It specifies CASSLGVGQGVTPLHF. This chain joins TRBV7-9 and TRBJ1-6; possibly TRBD1 for D (5 bases). Trimming removed 1 base at V and 11 bases at J, with 18 bases between. The CDR3 has 16 residues. Germline loops: CDR1 SEHNR, CDR2 FQNEAQ (reference sequence).

This chain links TRBV3-1 (or the pseudogene TRBV3-2) with TRBJ2-5; tentative D call: TRBD2 (6 bases). Trimming took 0 bases from V and 5 from J, leaving 10 bases between them. Per germline, CDR1 LGHDT and CDR2 YNNKEL (reference sequence). The CDR3 is made up of 14 amino acids. CDR3 DNA sequence: TGTGCCAGCAGCCAAGATCTTGGAGGGGAGACCCAGTACTTC. The encoded protein is CASSQDLGGETQYF.

This clone was seen a handful of times. The chain joins TRBV3-1 (or the pseudogene TRBV3-2) to TRBJ2-2; 12 bases are shared with TRBD2. The length of the CDR3 is 16 residues. Losses at the gene ends were 4 bases for V and 6 bases for J; bases not matched to a gene: 6. CDR1 and CDR2 from the germline V gene are LGHDT and YNNKEL (reference sequence). The CDR3 here is CASSPLAGGPPGELFF. For the CDR3, the DNA is TGTGCCAGCAGCCCCCTAGCGGGAGGGCCTCCCGGGGAGCTGTTTTTT.

The chain links TRBV3-1 (or the pseudogene TRBV3-2) to TRBJ1-1; maybe TRBD1 (6 bases). The CDR3 has 14 amino acids. Germline V lookup: CDR1 LGHDT, CDR2 YNNKEL (reference sequence). The V end was cut by 4 bases, the J end by 8 bases, with 17 bases between. Here the CDR3 DNA reads TGTGCCAGCAGCCTCACGGGGGGCCCAGCCGAAGCTTTCTTT. Its protein product is CASSLTGGPAEAFF.

In its sample, this clone was seen once. V is TRBV4-2 and J is TRBJ2-6, with TRBD2 as a possible D gene (5 bases). This CDR3 has 16 residues. V was cut by 0 bases and J by 2 bases, with 8 bases left in between. CDR1 and CDR2 (germline): LGHNA, YNFKEQ. CDR3 amino acids: CASSQDPGTGANVLTF. CDR3 coding DNA: TGTGCCAGCAGCCAAGATCCCGGGACTGGGGCCAACGTCCTGACTTTC.

The V and J genes are TRBV7-2 and TRBJ2-3, with D unclear. The CDR3 runs to 13 residues. V was shortened by 5 bases and J by 1 base, with 7 bases between the two germline ends. CDR1 and CDR2 from the germline V gene are SGHTA and FQGNSA. The CDR3 region is CASSPLGTDTQYF. The CDR3 DNA reads as TGTGCCAGCAGCCCCCTGGGCACAGATACGCAGTATTTT.

The chain couples TRBV28 to TRBJ1-6, with unresolved D. Germline CDR1 reads MDHEN; CDR2 reads SYDVKM. The CDR3 sequence is 16 residues long. The germline V and J ends were trimmed by 3 bases and 6 bases, with 15 bases remaining between them. The CDR3 DNA follows: TGTGCCAGCAGTTTTGAGGGCGACGATACTAATTCACCCCTCCACTTT. Translating gives CASSFEGDDTNSPLHF.

V and J are TRBV6-5 and TRBJ1-2; perhaps TRBD1 as D (6 bases). V was cut by 0 bases and J by 3 bases, with 11 bases left in between. This CDR3 has 15 amino acids. Germline assignment: CDR1 MNHEY and CDR2 SVGAGI. CDR3 loop: CASSYSGGRDYGYTF. The DNA for the CDR3 is TGTGCCAGCAGTTACTCGGGGGGGCGCGACTATGGCTACACCTTC.

This clone was picked up one time. The CDR3 here is CASNPVRGANNEQFF. The CDR3 DNA follows: TGTGCCAGCAACCCTGTTCGTGGGGCCAACAATGAGCAGTTCTTC. The chain joins TRBV5-4 to TRBJ2-1, with a possible D match to TRBD1 (5 bases). The V and J ends lost 6 bases and 5 bases respectively, with 18 bases between them. This CDR3 has 15 residues. The germline CDR1 and CDR2 sequences are SGHNT and YYREEE (reference sequence).

This chain joins TRBV10-2 and TRBJ2-1, with D possibly TRBD2 on 5 matching bases. V was cut by 7 bases and J by 8 bases, with 15 bases left in between. This CDR3 is built from 13 residues. CDR1 is WSHSY and CDR2 is SAAADI in the germline V gene. The CDR3 DNA reads as TGCGCCAGCATTGACGGCCCGAGGGATGAGCAGTTCTTC. Its translation is CASIDGPRDEQFF.

J is TRBJ1-1 and V is TRBV5-1; perhaps TRBD1 as D (5 bases). CDR3 length: 15 amino acids. V was trimmed by 3 bases and J by 4 bases, leaving 16 bases between them. Per the germline V gene, CDR1 is SGHRS and CDR2 is YFSETQ. The CDR3 DNA reads as TGCGCCAGCAGCTACCGACGGGGCAGAACCACTGAAGCTTTCTTT. Translation gives CASSYRRGRTTEAFF.

The chain carries TRBV29-1 and TRBJ1-2, with 7 bases lining up with TRBD1. The V and J ends lost 5 bases and 5 bases, in that order; junction bases with no gene match: 2. Germline V gene sequence: CDR1 SQVTM, CDR2 ANQGSEA. CDR3 length: 11 residues. CDR3 residues: CSVSQGYGYTF. DNA of the CDR3: TGCAGCGTTTCACAGGGGTATGGCTACACCTTC.

This chain connects TRBV7-2 to TRBJ1-6; D gene unclear. The germline gives CDR1 SGHTA, CDR2 FQGNSA. V lost 3 bases and J lost 7, with 7 bases in between. CDR3 length: 13 amino acids. CDR3 nucleotides: TGTGCCAGCAGCTTGCCGGGAAATTCACCCCTCCACTTT. This translates into CASSLPGNSPLHF. Full variable domain (remainder filled in from reference TRBV7-2 and TRBJ1-6): GAGVSQSPSNKVTEKGKDVELRCDPISGHTALYWYRQSLGQGLEFLIYFQGNSAPDKSGLPSDRFSAERTGGSVSTLTIQRTQQEDSAVYLCASSLPGNSPLHFGNGTRLTVT.

The chain links TRBV5-1 to TRBJ2-7; no reliable D call. CDR3 length: 15 amino acids. The V end lost 0 bases, the J end lost 5 bases, and 15 bases lay between the germline ends. Germline CDR1 SGHRS, CDR2 YFSETQ. This CDR3 is CASSLVLSVQDEQYV. As DNA, the CDR3 is TGCGCCAGCAGCTTGGTTTTATCGGTCCAGGACGAGCAGTACGTC.

The V call is TRBV6-5, the J call TRBJ2-5; 7 bases align to TRBD1. Germline lookup yields CDR1 MNHEY and CDR2 SVGAGI. CDR3 length equals 15 residues. V shed 3 bases, J shed 5 bases, and the junction held 9 bases outside the gene matches. The CDR3 loop is CASSYGQVGLETQYF. Written as DNA, the CDR3 is TGTGCCAGCAGTTATGGACAGGTGGGCCTGGAGACCCAGTACTTC.

The genes are TRBV6-5 and TRBJ2-7; 7 bases line up with TRBD1. Per germline, CDR1 MNHEY and CDR2 SVGAGI. CDR3 length equals 15 residues. The trim removed 8 bases at V and 0 bases at J, leaving 10 bases unmatched. The CDR3 DNA follows: TGTGCCAGCTCAACGTGGACAGGTAGCTCCTACGAGCAGTACTTC. As protein: CASSTWTGSSYEQYF.

Only a few counts were recorded for this clone. The V call is TRBV12-3 or TRBV12-4, the J call TRBJ1-2; possibly TRBD1 for D (6 bases). CDR3 length equals 12 residues. Trimming shortened V by 3 bases and J by 4 bases, and 6 bases separated the two germline ends. The CDR3 loop reads CASSLTGYGYTF. In DNA, the CDR3 is TGTGCCAGCAGTTTGACAGGCTATGGCTACACCTTC.

The CDR3 reads CASSLRVNEQFF. For the CDR3, the DNA is TGTGCCAGCAGCCTTCGGGTCAATGAGCAGTTCTTC. This chain joins TRBV5-5 and TRBJ2-1; D not certain. V lost 4 bases to trimming and J lost 6 bases, with 8 bases between them. CDR1 SGHKS and CDR2 YYEKEE come from the germline V gene (reference sequence). The CDR3 loop spans 12 amino acids.

This clone was counted once. V and J are TRBV2 and TRBJ1-2; the match to TRBD1 covers 10 bases. Looked up from germline, CDR1 is SNHLY and CDR2 is FYNNEI. V was pared by 6 bases and J by 4 bases, with 2 bases of the junction left unmatched. The CDR3 is 13 residues long. The DNA of the CDR3 is TGTGCCAGCAGGACAGGGGGCCTCTATGGCTACACCTTC. It encodes CASRTGGLYGYTF.

The CDR3, as DNA: TGTGCCAGCAGCTTGGGCCGGGGGACCCAGTACTTC. Protein product: CASSLGRGTQYF. V is TRBV7-6 and J is TRBJ2-5, with TRBD2 as a possible D gene (5 bases). The germline gives CDR1 SGHVS, CDR2 FNYEAQ. CDR3 length equals 12 residues. Between the trimmed V and J ends, which lost 3 bases and 7 bases, there was a span of 9 bases.

V usage is TRBV4-1 and J usage is TRBJ2-7; 10 bases line up with TRBD1. CDR1 is MGHRA and CDR2 is YSYEKL in the germline V gene. CDR3 length: 18 residues. The V gene end was trimmed by 0 bases and the J gene end by 5 bases; junction bases not matched to a gene: 13. CDR3 sequence: CASSQDPIVRDRGHEQYF. The CDR3 DNA follows: TGCGCCAGCAGCCAAGACCCCATTGTTCGGGACAGGGGCCACGAGCAGTACTTC.

The gene calls are TRBV28 and TRBJ2-7, with 10 bases matching TRBD2. The V gene end was trimmed by 3 bases and the J gene end by 2 bases; junction bases not matched to a gene: 1. CDR3 length: 14 amino acids. The germline CDR1 and CDR2 sequences are MDHEN and SYDVKM. CDR3 sequence: CASSLGLATYEQYF. For the CDR3, the DNA is TGTGCCAGCAGTTTGGGACTAGCGACCTACGAGCAGTACTTC.

This clone was recorded a few times. The rearrangement uses TRBV28 and TRBJ1-5; D may be TRBD1 (5 bases). Germline V gives CDR1 MDHEN, CDR2 SYDVKM. V lost 5 bases, J lost 5 bases, and 16 bases lay in between. The CDR3 contains 15 residues. In nucleotides, the CDR3 is TGTGCCAGCAGTCTCGGGACGGGGGGTTATCAGCCCCAGCATTTT. Protein: CASSLGTGGYQPQHF. Full variable domain (rest looked up from reference TRBV28 and TRBJ1-5): DVKVTQSSRYLVKRTGEKVFLECVQDMDHENMFWYRQDPGLGLRLIYFSYDVKMKEKGDIPEGYSVSREKKERFSLILESASTNQTSMYLCASSLGTGGYQPQHFGDGTRLSIL.

The V call is TRBV11-2, the J call TRBJ2-1, with D hard to call. The CDR3 is 13 amino acids. The V end was cut by 1 base, the J end by 5 bases, with 6 bases between. Germline V gene data show CDR1 as SGHAT and CDR2 as FQNNGV. CDR3 region: CASSLGANNEQFF. The DNA of the CDR3 is TGTGCCAGCAGCTTAGGAGCCAACAATGAGCAGTTCTTC.

The chain carries TRBV7-6 and TRBJ2-2, with unresolved D. This CDR3 is built from 13 residues. The germline V gene has CDR1 SGHVS and CDR2 FNYEAQ. Deletions cut 5 bases from V and 6 bases from J, with 10 bases between. The CDR3 spells CASSPISAGELFF. Written as DNA, the CDR3 is TGTGCCAGCAGCCCCATTTCCGCCGGGGAGCTGTTTTTT.

The CDR3 loop is CAISESGSNYGYTF. CDR3 in DNA: TGTGCCATCAGTGAGTCTGGCAGTAACTATGGCTACACCTTC. The V and J genes are TRBV10-3 and TRBJ1-2; D is uncertain. V was shortened by 0 bases and J by 1 base, with 6 bases between the two germline ends. The CDR3 spans 14 residues. CDR1 and CDR2 (germline): ENHRY, SYGVKD.

This chain uses TRBV24-1 with TRBJ1-2, with D hard to call. Trimming stripped 2 bases from V and 3 bases from J, with 6 bases between. CDR3 length equals 13 residues. Looked up from germline, CDR1 is KGHDR and CDR2 is SFDVKD. CDR3 sequence (DNA): TGTGCCACCAGTGATTGGGCCGACTATGGCTACACCTTC. It codes for CATSDWADYGYTF.

With regard to this clone: Other nucleotide sequences in the sample specify the same CDR3. The V call is TRBV9, the J call TRBJ2-1, with 10 bases that match TRBD2. This CDR3 region has 15 residues. After removal of 4 bases from V and 10 bases from J, the junction contained 11 bases not matched to a gene. Germline V gene data show CDR1 as SGDLS and CDR2 as YYNGEE. DNA for the CDR3: TGTGCCAGCAGCCCGGGAGGGCTAGCGGGAGACGAGCAGTTCTTC. Amino acid sequence: CASSPGGLAGDEQFF.

The chain carries TRBV7-2 and TRBJ1-2; TRBD1 agrees at 8 bases. Germline-derived CDR1 and CDR2 are SGHTA and FQGNSA. The CDR3 runs to 17 residues. V shed 1 base and J 7 bases; nucleotides not matched to a gene: 14. CDR3 in DNA: TGTGCCAGCAGCTTAGACCGCCAGACAGGGGAAGGGTCTGGCTACACCTTC. This sequence encodes CASSLDRQTGEGSGYTF.

This sequence joins TRBV6-5 and TRBJ2-7; a weak D match, TRBD2 (5 bases). CDR3 length: 13 residues. The V end was cut by 6 bases, the J end by 0 bases, with 9 bases between. CDR1 is MNHEY and CDR2 is SVGAGI in the germline V gene. The CDR3 spells CASRDLSSYEQYV. The CDR3 nucleotides are TGTGCCAGCAGGGACTTGAGCTCCTACGAGCAGTACGTC.